The 13 T cell receptor beta chains presented below share a single source sample, sequenced in a study of OX40 agonist ivuxolimab in advanced cancers. TCRdb's copy holds only in-frame clones and misses some; the assay was immunoSEQ multiplex PCR. Here the sample spans some 14,000 clones, under 65% being singletons. The input for sequencing was CD4+ or CD8+ T cells sorted from blood, taken in a trial of the OX40 agonist ivuxolimab. The receptors shown here come from an adult with an advanced solid tumor such as melanoma, head and neck, liver or kidney cancer.

The rearrangement joins TRBV18 to TRBJ1-2; D gene unclear. Germline assignment: CDR1 KGHSH and CDR2 LQKENI. Trimming took 2 bases from V and 2 from J, leaving 6 bases between them. The CDR3 is 13 amino acids. The CDR3 DNA is TGTGCCAGCTCACCATCGGACAACTATGGCTACACCTTC. Translated: CASSPSDNYGYTF.

Here the CDR3 reads CASSDRGDHIQYF. The CDR3 DNA follows: TGTGCCAGCAGTGACCGGGGGGATCACATTCAGTACTTC. V is TRBV2 and J is TRBJ2-4; 7 bases are a match to TRBD2. Germline lookup yields CDR1 SNHLY and CDR2 FYNNEI. V shed 3 bases and J 8 bases; nucleotides not matched to a gene: 4. This CDR3 contains 13 residues.

The J gene is TRBJ2-5, the V gene TRBV12-5; 7 bases fit TRBD2. The CDR3 totals 14 residues. The junction had 7 bases not matched to a gene; V was cut back by 9 bases and J by 0 bases. Germline V gene data show CDR1 as LGHNT and CDR2 as FRNRAP. CDR3 sequence: CASVSGGYQETQYF. CDR3 in DNA: TGTGCTAGCGTATCCGGGGGGTACCAAGAGACCCAGTACTTC.

The chain links TRBV7-6 to TRBJ2-2; D is undetermined. Deletions cut 3 bases from V and 4 bases from J, with 6 bases between. From germline, CDR1 is SGHVS and CDR2 FNYEAQ. The CDR3 extends over 13 amino acids. Here the CDR3 DNA reads TGTGCCAGCAGCTTTCTAGGCACCGGGGAGCTGTTTTTT. The encoded protein is CASSFLGTGELFF.

This clone was found a few times. This chain uses TRBV14 with TRBJ2-5; D not resolved. V gave up 0 bases and J gave up 4 bases, with 12 bases separating them. Germline V CDR1 and CDR2: SGHDN, FVKESK. The CDR3 sequence is 15 residues long. CDR3 region: CASSQDRSVLETQYF. CDR3 bases: TGTGCCAGCAGCCAAGATCGATCAGTCCTAGAGACCCAGTACTTC.

This clone came up a few times. This chain connects TRBV7-3 to TRBJ2-1, with TRBD2 matching 11 bases. CDR1 and CDR2 from the germline V gene are SGHTA and FQGTGA. The ends lost 5 bases at V and 4 bases at J; junction bases unmatched: 4. This CDR3 spans 15 amino acids. CDR3 sequence reads: CASSRSGGVYNEQFF. For the CDR3, the DNA is TGTGCCAGCAGCCGTAGCGGGGGGGTATACAATGAGCAGTTCTTC.

This clone came up once. This rearrangement joins TRBV19 to TRBJ1-5, with 8 positions matching TRBD1. Trimming removed 1 base from V and 5 bases from J; junction bases left unmatched: 4. The CDR3 is 15 residues long. Germline CDR1 and CDR2: LNHDA and SQIVND (reference sequence). The CDR3 region is CASSIGTGFHQPQHF. The CDR3 DNA reads TGTGCCAGTAGTATAGGGACAGGGTTTCATCAGCCCCAGCATTTT.

The genes are TRBV5-1 and TRBJ1-1; D may be TRBD1 (6 bases). Trimming took off 0 bases at V and 2 bases at J, with 14 bases between the two ends. This CDR3 spans 16 amino acids. In germline, CDR1 is SGHRS, CDR2 YFSETQ. CDR3 bases: TGCGCCAGCAGCTTGGGGGATCAGGGGATAAACACTGAAGCTTTCTTT. This gives the protein CASSLGDQGINTEAFF.

This clone was seen only a few times. The chain links TRBV2 to TRBJ2-7, with D unclear. The length of the CDR3 is 12 residues. V lost 6 bases, J lost 4 bases, and 10 bases lay in between. Germline lookup yields CDR1 SNHLY and CDR2 FYNNEI. CDR3 region: CASRTAQYEQYF. The CDR3 coding sequence is TGTGCCAGCAGGACCGCCCAGTACGAGCAGTACTTC.

This chain connects TRBV14 to TRBJ2-2; tentatively, D is TRBD1 (6 bases). The CDR3 loop spans 14 amino acids. V was trimmed by 4 bases and J by 11 bases, leaving 17 bases between them. CDR1 SGHDN and CDR2 FVKESK come from the germline V gene. CDR3 bases: TGTGCCAGCAGCCCGCTCGGGACATCCCAAGAGCTGTTTTTT. The encoded protein is CASSPLGTSQELFF.

This clone is termed medium-sized. For the CDR3, the DNA is TGTGCCAGCAGTTCCGGGACAGGGTACAATGAGCAGTTCTTC. It yields the protein CASSSGTGYNEQFF. This rearrangement joins TRBV27 to TRBJ2-1; 9 bases map to TRBD1. The germline V gene encodes CDR1 MNHEY and CDR2 SMNVEV (reference sequence). After removal of 4 bases from V and 4 bases from J, the junction contained 2 bases not matched to a gene. The CDR3 is 14 residues long.

By sample share, this clone is medium-sized. The V and J genes are TRBV7-9 and TRBJ2-5, with 13 positions matching TRBD2. CDR3 length: 16 amino acids. CDR1 and CDR2 (germline): SEHNR, FQNEAQ (reference sequence). Unmatched junction bases numbered 2, after V lost 4 bases and J lost 0 bases. CDR3 sequence (DNA): TGTGCCAGCAGCTCGACTAGCGGGGGGCACCAAGAGACCCAGTACTTC. Translating gives CASSSTSGGHQETQYF.

This chain links TRBV5-4 with TRBJ2-1, with 7 bases lining up with TRBD1. Trimming at V came to 2 bases and at J to 4 bases, leaving 12 bases not matched to a gene. The CDR3 runs to 17 residues. Germline CDR1 and CDR2: SGHNT and YYREEE (reference sequence). CDR3 DNA sequence: TGTGCCAGCAGCTTAGCCACCTCGGGACAGTCTTACAATGAGCAGTTCTTC. Protein product: CASSLATSGQSYNEQFF.